One sample yielded the 5 T cell receptor beta chains listed below, sequenced in a study of blood T cell repertoires in COVID-19. This table comes from immunoSEQ multiplex PCR, and its TCRdb copy is limited to in-frame clones, with some not included. Altogether hundreds of thousands of clones are present, almost 90% being singletons, with the ten largest covering 6% to 8%. Sequencing was done on a sample of peripheral blood. These receptors were taken from a woman aged 65 to 85 with COVID-19, enrolled during active disease.

The chain employs TRBV6-4 and TRBJ1-6; 7 bases are a match to TRBD1. Trimming took 2 bases from V and 10 from J; bases not matched to a gene: 2. This CDR3 comprises 13 residues. The germline CDR1 and CDR2 sequences are MRHNA and SNTAGT. CDR3 DNA: TGTGCCAGCAGTGACGACAGGGAGTCACCCCTCCACTTT. This encodes CASSDDRESPLHF.

The rearrangement uses TRBV12-5 and TRBJ1-2; D is possibly TRBD1 (5 bases). With 6 bases removed from V and 4 bases from J, the gap between germline ends came to 12 bases. The germline gives CDR1 LGHNT, CDR2 FRNRAP. This CDR3 spans 13 amino acids. CDR3 in DNA: TGTGCTAGTGGACCCGACAGCTCCTATGGCTACACCTTC. Residues: CASGPDSSYGYTF.

Written as DNA, the CDR3 is TGCGCCAGCAGCTTCGGGACAGGGGGCGCAGACACTGAAGCTTTCTTT. As protein: CASSFGTGGADTEAFF. The V call is TRBV5-1, the J call TRBJ1-1, with 12 nucleotides matching TRBD1. Germline V lookup: CDR1 SGHRS, CDR2 YFSETQ. J was trimmed by 3 bases and V by 2 bases; bases with no gene match: 5. CDR3 length: 16 residues.

The sample holds many counts of this clone. The chain joins TRBV28 to TRBJ1-5, with D possibly being TRBD1 (6 bases). The germline V gene encodes CDR1 MDHEN and CDR2 SYDVKM. The CDR3 has 14 amino acids. With 2 bases removed from V and 1 base from J, the gap between germline ends came to 6 bases. The CDR3 spells CASSLGTSNQPQHF. The CDR3 DNA is TGTGCCAGCAGTTTAGGGACAAGCAATCAGCCCCAGCATTTT. The full variable domain, with the rest looked up from reference TRBV28 and TRBJ1-5, is DVKVTQSSRYLVKRTGEKVFLECVQDMDHENMFWYRQDPGLGLRLIYFSYDVKMKEKGDIPEGYSVSREKKERFSLILESASTNQTSMYLCASSLGTSNQPQHFGDGTRLSIL.

The chain combines TRBV5-6 with TRBJ2-5; 8 positions agree with TRBD1. The CDR3 has 14 amino acids. Germline CDR1 is SGHDT and CDR2 is YYEEEE. Losses at the gene ends were 4 bases for V and 4 bases for J; bases not matched to a gene: 6. The CDR3 reads CASSKTGAGETQYF. CDR3 in DNA: TGTGCCAGCAGCAAGACAGGGGCCGGAGAGACCCAGTACTTC.